Listed below are T cell receptor beta chains from one sample, sequenced in a study of CD8+ T cells in alopecia areata. Produced via immunoSEQ multiplex PCR; TCRdb's table is partial and in-frame only. The sample gives 95,000 to 150,000 clones, around 50% of which show up once; approximately 10% is in the top ten. The sequencing input was NKG2D-low CD8+ T cells sorted from blood. Receptor source: a human donor with alopecia areata. Both conserved end residues are part of each CDR3. D genes are given only for firm matches. Only some rows state a clone size, as once, few, many or a class for expanded clones.

.,TRBJ2-7,TRBV7-9,few,CASSFSSYEQYF,TGTGCCAGCAGCTTCAGCTCCTACGAGCAGTACTTC
.,TRBJ1-2,TRBV27,.,CATLSGATRVYTF,TGTGCCACCCTCTCAGGCGCGACACGGGTCTACACCTTC
.,TRBJ1-1,TRBV18,.,CASSLMNTEAFF,TGTGCCAGCTCACTCATGAACACTGAAGCTTTCTTT
.,TRBJ2-7,TRBV29-1,.,CSVAGDDEQYF,TGCAGCGTTGCAGGAGACGACGAGCAGTACTTC
.,TRBJ2-1,TRBV14,.,CASSLYGPNEQFF,TGTGCCAGCAGCTTATACGGCCCGAATGAGCAGTTCTTC
.,TRBJ2-1,TRBV15,few,CATSRDGRGNEQFF,TGTGCCACCAGCAGAGATGGCAGGGGCAATGAGCAGTTCTTC
.,TRBJ1-2,TRBV29-1,.,CSVEEGNNYGYTF,TGCAGCGTTGAAGAGGGGAATAACTATGGCTACACCTTC
.,TRBJ2-5,TRBV25-1,.,CASRPPRGETQYF,TGTGCCAGCAGGCCCCCTCGCGGGGAGACCCAGTACTTC
.,TRBJ1-1,TRBV2,few,CASVGSSEAFF,TGTGCCAGCGTGGGGTCTTCCGAAGCTTTCTTT
TRBD2,TRBJ2-1,TRBV2,.,CASSEVETSGYSSYNEQFF,TGTGCCAGCAGTGAAGTGGAGACTAGCGGATATAGCTCCTACAATGAGCAGTTCTTC
TRBD2,TRBJ2-1,TRBV5-6,.,CASSLGSGRINEQFF,TGTGCCAGCAGTTTGGGTAGCGGGAGAATCAATGAGCAGTTCTTC
.,TRBJ2-7,TRBV29-1,few,CSVMDGSYEQYF,TGCAGCGTGATGGACGGATCCTACGAGCAGTACTTC
TRBD2,TRBJ2-1,TRBV4-1,.,CASSQVSGSSYNEQFF,TGCGCCAGCAGCCAAGTGAGCGGGAGCTCCTACAATGAGCAGTTCTTC
TRBD2,TRBJ2-3,TRBV29-1,.,CSVGTSGSADTQYF,TGCAGCGTAGGGACTAGCGGGAGTGCAGATACGCAGTATTTT
TRBD1,TRBJ1-2,TRBV9,few,CASSVPRQGTNYGYTF,TGTGCCAGCAGCGTACCCCGACAGGGGACGAACTATGGCTACACCTTC